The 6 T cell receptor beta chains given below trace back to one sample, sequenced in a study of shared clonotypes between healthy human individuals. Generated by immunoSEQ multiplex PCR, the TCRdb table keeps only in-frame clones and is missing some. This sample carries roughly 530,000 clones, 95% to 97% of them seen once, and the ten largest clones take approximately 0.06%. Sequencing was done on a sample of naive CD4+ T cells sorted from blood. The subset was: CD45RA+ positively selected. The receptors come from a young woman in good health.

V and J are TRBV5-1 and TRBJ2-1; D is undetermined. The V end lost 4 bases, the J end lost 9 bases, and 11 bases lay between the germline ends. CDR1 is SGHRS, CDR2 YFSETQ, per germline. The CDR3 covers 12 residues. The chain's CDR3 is CASSVEWSEQFF. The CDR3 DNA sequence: TGCGCCAGCAGCGTTGAGTGGAGTGAGCAGTTCTTC.

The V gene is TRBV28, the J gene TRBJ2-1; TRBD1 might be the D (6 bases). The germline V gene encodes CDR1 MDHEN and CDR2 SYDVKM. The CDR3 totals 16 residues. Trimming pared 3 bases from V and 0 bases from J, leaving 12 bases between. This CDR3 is CASSFRAGASYNEQFF. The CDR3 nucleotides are TGTGCCAGCAGTTTTAGGGCAGGGGCCTCCTACAATGAGCAGTTCTTC.

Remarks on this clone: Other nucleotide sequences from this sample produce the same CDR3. The CDR3 here is CASSLGGDYGYTF. CDR3 coding DNA: TGCGCCAGCAGCTTGGGGGGAGACTATGGCTACACCTTC. The genes are TRBV5-1 and TRBJ1-2; unclear D gene. V dropped 0 bases and J dropped 3 bases, with 6 bases sitting between them. CDR1 and CDR2 from the germline V gene are SGHRS and YFSETQ. The CDR3 totals 13 residues.

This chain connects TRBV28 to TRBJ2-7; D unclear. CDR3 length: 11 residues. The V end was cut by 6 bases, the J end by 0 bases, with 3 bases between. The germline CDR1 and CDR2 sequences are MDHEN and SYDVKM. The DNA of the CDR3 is TGTGCCAGCAGGAACTCCTACGAGCAGTACTTC. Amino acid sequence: CASRNSYEQYF.

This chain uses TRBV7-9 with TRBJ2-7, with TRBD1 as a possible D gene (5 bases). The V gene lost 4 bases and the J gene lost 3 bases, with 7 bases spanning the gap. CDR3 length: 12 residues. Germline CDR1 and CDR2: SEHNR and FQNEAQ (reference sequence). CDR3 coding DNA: TGTGCCAGCAGCTCGACAGTCTACGAGCAGTACTTC. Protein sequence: CASSSTVYEQYF.

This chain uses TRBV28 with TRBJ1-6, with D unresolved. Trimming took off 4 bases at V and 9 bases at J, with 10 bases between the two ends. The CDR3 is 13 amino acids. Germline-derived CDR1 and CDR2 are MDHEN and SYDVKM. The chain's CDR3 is CASSSPPRSPLHF. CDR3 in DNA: TGTGCCAGCAGTTCGCCCCCCCGTTCACCCCTCCACTTT.